Listed below are T cell receptor beta chains from one sample, sequenced in a study of T cell responses to AZD1222 COVID-19 vaccine. Generated by immunoSEQ multiplex PCR, the TCRdb table keeps only in-frame clones and is missing some. This table has roughly 100,000 clones, roughly 86% appearing once. The sequenced sample was peripheral blood, obtained on day 0 of AZD1222 vaccination. These receptors were obtained from an adult in good health. Each CDR3 is given with its conserved first and last residue. A D gene is named only where the DNA matches it firmly. A clone size is listed for some rows: how often the clone was seen (once, few, many), or a class if it is expanded.

v_call	j_call	clone_size	d_call	cdr3_nt	cdr3_aa
TRBV7-8	TRBJ1-2	-	TRBD1	TGTGCCAGCACCGTCAGGGGGAAGATCGATGGCTACACCTTC	CASTVRGKIDGYTF
TRBV5-4	TRBJ2-4	-	TRBD1	TGTGCCAGCAGCTTGGCCCAGGGACAGGGGGCCAAAAACATTCAGTACTTC	CASSLAQGQGAKNIQYF
TRBV12-5	TRBJ2-2	-	-	TGTGCTAGTGGTTTGGGGCGGACCGGGAACACCGGGGAGCTGTTTTTT	CASGLGRTGNTGELFF
TRBV19	TRBJ1-5	-	-	TGTGCCAGTACCCGGCGAGGGGCGGGACAGCCCCAGCATTTT	CASTRRGAGQPQHF
TRBV5-6	TRBJ2-3	-	-	TGTGCCAGCAGCTTAGCGGCTAGCACAGATACGCAGTATTTT	CASSLAASTDTQYF
TRBV5-4	TRBJ2-6	-	-	TGTGCCAGCAGCTTTCCCCTCTCTGGGGCCAACGTCCTGACTTTC	CASSFPLSGANVLTF
TRBV15	TRBJ1-5	-	-	TGTGCCACCAGCAGAGGGAGGCAGATCAGGCAGCCCCAGCATTTT	CATSRGRQIRQPQHF
TRBV13	TRBJ2-7	once	TRBD2	TGTGCCAGCAGCTTAAGGGGGACTAGCGGGAGGGCCCGGTCGAACGAGCAGTACTTC	CASSLRGTSGRARSNEQYF
TRBV14	TRBJ2-1	-	TRBD1	TGTGCCAGCAGCCAAGAAGCAGGGGGAAGGGGTGAGCAGTTCTTC	CASSQEAGGRGEQFF
TRBV12-5	TRBJ2-7	-	TRBD1	TGTGCTAGTGGTTTGGTAAAAGCCTGGACAGGGGAGCAGTACTTC	CASGLVKAWTGEQYF
TRBV5-6	TRBJ1-6	-	-	TGTGCCAGCAGCTTGCAGGGACGTTATAATTCACCCCTCCACTTT	CASSLQGRYNSPLHF
TRBV7-3	TRBJ1-1	-	-	TGTGCCAGCAGTATCCGTGGGGAGCCGGGCAGAGAAGCTTTCTTT	CASSIRGEPGREAFF
TRBV27	TRBJ1-5	-	-	TGTGCCAGCAGTTTGGGGAGCCTTCAGCCCCAGCATTTT	CASSLGSLQPQHF
TRBV2	TRBJ1-4	-	-	TGTGCCAGCAGTGAAGTCGGGGTCGCTAATGAAAAACTGTTTTTT	CASSEVGVANEKLFF
TRBV5-1	TRBJ1-1	once	TRBD1	TGCGCCAGCAGCTGGGCAGGGGGCTTGAACACTGAAGCTTTCTTT	CASSWAGGLNTEAFF
TRBV2	TRBJ1-6	once	TRBD1	TGTGCCAGCAGCGGGACAGGGGGCCAGTCACCCCTCCACTTT	CASSGTGGQSPLHF
TRBV27	TRBJ2-7	-	-	TGTGCCAGCAGTTTACAGCGGACCTACGAGCAGTACTTC	CASSLQRTYEQYF
TRBV29-1	TRBJ2-2	-	-	TGCAGCGTTGTTGGGCCGGGCGGGGAGCTGTTTTTT	CSVVGPGGELFF
TRBV19	TRBJ2-3	few	TRBD2	TGTGCCAGTAGTATGTCTGGCGGGAGGGCCGGTGGTACGCAGTATTTT	CASSMSGGRAGGTQYF
TRBV5-1	TRBJ1-2	-	TRBD1	TGCGCCAGCAGCCCCGACAGGGGGCTTGGCTACACCTTC	CASSPDRGLGYTF
TRBV10-3	TRBJ2-1	-	TRBD2	TGTGCCATCAGTGTTGGCGGGAGAAGGGGCAATGAGCAGTTCTTC	CAISVGGRRGNEQFF
TRBV6-6	TRBJ2-2	-	TRBD1	TGTGCCAGCAGGGGGACAGGCACCGGGGAGCTGTTTTTT	CASRGTGTGELFF
TRBV12-3/TRBV12-4	TRBJ1-6	-	-	TGTGCCAGCAGTTTCACAGATAATTCACCCCTCCACTTT	CASSFTDNSPLHF
TRBV27	TRBJ2-7	-	TRBD1	TGTGCCAGCAGTTTATCGGCAGGGGGTCTCTACGAGCAGTACTTC	CASSLSAGGLYEQYF
TRBV5-4	TRBJ2-5	-	TRBD2	TGTGCCAGCAGCGAACCGGGACTAGCGGGAGGAGAGACCCAGTACTTC	CASSEPGLAGGETQYF
TRBV7-9	TRBJ2-7	-	-	TGTGCCAGCAGCGGTCGTGATTCCTACGAGCAGTACTTC	CASSGRDSYEQYF
TRBV28	TRBJ1-2	once	-	TGTGCCAGCAGTTTGGCAGGCGTGGGCTACACCTTC	CASSLAGVGYTF
TRBV7-3	TRBJ2-2	-	TRBD1	TGTGCCAGCAGCTTAGGGATCAGGGGGCATTCCGGGGAGCTGTTTTTT	CASSLGIRGHSGELFF
TRBV28	TRBJ1-6	-	-	TGTGCCAGCAGTCTGAATAGAGGGACCCTCCACTTT	CASSLNRGTLHF